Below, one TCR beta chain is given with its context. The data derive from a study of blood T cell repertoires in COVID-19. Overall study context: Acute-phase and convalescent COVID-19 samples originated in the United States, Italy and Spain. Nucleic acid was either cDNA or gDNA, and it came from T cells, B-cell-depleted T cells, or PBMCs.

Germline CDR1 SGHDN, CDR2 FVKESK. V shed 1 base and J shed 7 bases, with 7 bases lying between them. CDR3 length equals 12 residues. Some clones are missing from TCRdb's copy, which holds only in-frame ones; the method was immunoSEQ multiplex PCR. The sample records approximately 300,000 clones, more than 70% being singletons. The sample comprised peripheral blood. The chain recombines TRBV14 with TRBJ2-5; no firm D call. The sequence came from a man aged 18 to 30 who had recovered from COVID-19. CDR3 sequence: CASSQGLATQYF. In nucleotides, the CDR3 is TGTGCCAGCAGCCAAGGTTTGGCGACCCAGTACTTC.